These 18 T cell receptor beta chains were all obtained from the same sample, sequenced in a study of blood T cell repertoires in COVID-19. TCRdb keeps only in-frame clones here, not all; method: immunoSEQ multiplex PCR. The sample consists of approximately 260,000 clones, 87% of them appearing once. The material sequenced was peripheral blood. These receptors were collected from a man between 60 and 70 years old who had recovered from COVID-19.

The CDR3 is CAISDFYSGTSFKGQFF. Here the CDR3 DNA reads TGTGCCATCAGTGATTTCTACTCCGGGACTAGCTTTAAAGGGCAGTTCTTC. The V and J genes are TRBV10-3 and TRBJ2-1; TRBD2 aligns across 9 bases. V lost 3 bases and J lost 12; bases outside the gene matches: 18. This CDR3 spans 17 amino acids. The V gene's germline CDR1 is ENHRY and CDR2 SYGVKD.

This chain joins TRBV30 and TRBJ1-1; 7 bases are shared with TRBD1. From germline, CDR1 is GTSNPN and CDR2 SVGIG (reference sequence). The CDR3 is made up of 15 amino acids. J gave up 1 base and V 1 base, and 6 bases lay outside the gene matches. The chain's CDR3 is CAWSGQGLANTEAFF. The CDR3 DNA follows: TGTGCCTGGAGTGGACAGGGATTAGCGAACACTGAAGCTTTCTTT.

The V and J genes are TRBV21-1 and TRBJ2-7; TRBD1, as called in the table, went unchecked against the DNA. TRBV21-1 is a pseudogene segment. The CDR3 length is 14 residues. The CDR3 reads CASSNPRGPHEQYF. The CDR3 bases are TGTGCCAGCAGCAATCCCAGGGGGCCCCACGAGCAGTACTTC.

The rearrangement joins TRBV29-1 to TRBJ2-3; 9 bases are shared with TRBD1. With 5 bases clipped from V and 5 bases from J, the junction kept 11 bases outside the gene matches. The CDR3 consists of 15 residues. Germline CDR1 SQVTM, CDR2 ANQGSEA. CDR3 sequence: CSVLSPGQGRDTQYF. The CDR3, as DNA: TGCAGCGTTCTGAGTCCGGGACAGGGTAGAGATACGCAGTATTTT.

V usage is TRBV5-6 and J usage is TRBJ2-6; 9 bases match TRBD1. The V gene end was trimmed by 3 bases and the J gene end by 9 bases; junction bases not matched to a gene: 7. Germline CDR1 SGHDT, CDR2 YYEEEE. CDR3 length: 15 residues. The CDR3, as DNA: TGTGCCAGCAGCTCCGGACAGGGGCTTGGCAACGTCCTGACTTTC. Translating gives CASSSGQGLGNVLTF. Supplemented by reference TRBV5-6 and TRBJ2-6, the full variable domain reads DAGVTQSPTHLIKTRGQQVTLRCSPKSGHDTVSWYQQALGQGPQFIFQYYEEEERQRGNFPDRFSGHQFPNYSSELNVNALLLGDSALYLCASSSGQGLGNVLTFGAGSRLTVL.

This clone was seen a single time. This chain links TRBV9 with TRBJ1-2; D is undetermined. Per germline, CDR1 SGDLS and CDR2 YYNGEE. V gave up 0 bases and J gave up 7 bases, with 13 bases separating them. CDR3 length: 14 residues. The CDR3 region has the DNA TGTGCCAGCAGCGTAGAGACCTACGCGGTTGGCTACACCTTC. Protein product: CASSVETYAVGYTF.

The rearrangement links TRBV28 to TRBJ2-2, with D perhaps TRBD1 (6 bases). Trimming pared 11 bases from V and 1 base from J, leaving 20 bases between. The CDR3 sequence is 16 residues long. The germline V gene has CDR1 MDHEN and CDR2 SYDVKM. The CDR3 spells CAAKGAGAQNTGELFF. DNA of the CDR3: TGTGCCGCAAAAGGGGCAGGGGCCCAGAACACCGGGGAGCTGTTTTTT.

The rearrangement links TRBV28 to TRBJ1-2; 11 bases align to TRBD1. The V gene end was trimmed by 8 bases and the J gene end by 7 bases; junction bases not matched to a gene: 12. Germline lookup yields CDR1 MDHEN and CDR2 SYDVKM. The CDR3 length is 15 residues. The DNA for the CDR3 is TGTGCCAGCTTGCGTCCCGGGACAGGGGGATCTGGCTACACCTTC. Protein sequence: CASLRPGTGGSGYTF.

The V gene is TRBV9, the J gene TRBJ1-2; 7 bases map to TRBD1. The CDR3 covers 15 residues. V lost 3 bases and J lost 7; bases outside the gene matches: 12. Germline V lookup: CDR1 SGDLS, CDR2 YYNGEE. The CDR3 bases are TGTGCCAGCAGCGCCGACCCACAGGGGTTGGGTGGCTACACCTTC. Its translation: CASSADPQGLGGYTF. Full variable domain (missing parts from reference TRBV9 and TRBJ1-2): DSGVTQTPKHLITATGQRVTLRCSPRSGDLSVYWYQQSLDQGLQFLIQYYNGEERAKGNILERFSAQQFPDLHSELNLSSLELGDSALYFCASSADPQGLGGYTFGSGTRLTVV.

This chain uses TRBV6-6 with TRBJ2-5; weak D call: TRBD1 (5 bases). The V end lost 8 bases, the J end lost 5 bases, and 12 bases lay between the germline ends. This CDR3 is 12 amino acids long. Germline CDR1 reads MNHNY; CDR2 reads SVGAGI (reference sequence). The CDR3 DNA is TGTGCCAGCCAGGGCGCAGGGGAGACCCAGTACTTC. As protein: CASQGAGETQYF.

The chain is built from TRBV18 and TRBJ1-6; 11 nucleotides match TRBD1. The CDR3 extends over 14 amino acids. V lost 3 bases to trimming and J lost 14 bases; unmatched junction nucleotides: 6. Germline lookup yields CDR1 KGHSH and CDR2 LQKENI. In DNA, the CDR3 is TGTGCCAGCTCACCGGGACAGGGGGTTGGGACCCTCCACTTT. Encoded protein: CASSPGQGVGTLHF.

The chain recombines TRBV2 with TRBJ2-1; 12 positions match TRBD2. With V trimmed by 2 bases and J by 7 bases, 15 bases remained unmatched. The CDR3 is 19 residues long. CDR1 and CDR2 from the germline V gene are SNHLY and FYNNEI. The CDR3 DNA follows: TGTGCCAGCAGTGAACTAGCGGGGGGGGCATCAGTCGCTCGGAATGAGCAGTTCTTC. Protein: CASSELAGGASVARNEQFF.

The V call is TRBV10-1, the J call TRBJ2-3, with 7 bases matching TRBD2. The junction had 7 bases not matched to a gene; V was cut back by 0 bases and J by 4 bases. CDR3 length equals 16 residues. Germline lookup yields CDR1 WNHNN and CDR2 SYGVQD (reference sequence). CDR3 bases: TGCGCCAGCAGTGAGTCGCGGACTAGACCTGCAGATACGCAGTATTTT. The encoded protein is CASSESRTRPADTQYF.

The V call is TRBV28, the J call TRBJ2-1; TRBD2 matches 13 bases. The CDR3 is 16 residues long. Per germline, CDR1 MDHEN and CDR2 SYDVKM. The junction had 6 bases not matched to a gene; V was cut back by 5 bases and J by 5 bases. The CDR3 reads CASSPRLAGGHNEQFF. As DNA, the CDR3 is TGTGCCAGCAGTCCCAGACTAGCGGGGGGACACAATGAGCAGTTCTTC.

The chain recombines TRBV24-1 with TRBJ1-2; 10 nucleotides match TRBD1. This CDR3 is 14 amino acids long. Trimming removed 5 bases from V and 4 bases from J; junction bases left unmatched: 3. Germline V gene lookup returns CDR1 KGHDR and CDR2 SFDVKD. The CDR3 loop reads CATSARTGGYGYTF. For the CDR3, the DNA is TGTGCCACCAGTGCCCGGACAGGGGGCTATGGCTACACCTTC.

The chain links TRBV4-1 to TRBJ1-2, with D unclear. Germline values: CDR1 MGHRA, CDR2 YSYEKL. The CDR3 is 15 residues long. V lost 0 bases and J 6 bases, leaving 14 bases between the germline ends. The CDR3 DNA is TGCGCCAGCAGCCAAGAACTATCGGTGCCGGATGGCTACACCTTC. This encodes CASSQELSVPDGYTF.

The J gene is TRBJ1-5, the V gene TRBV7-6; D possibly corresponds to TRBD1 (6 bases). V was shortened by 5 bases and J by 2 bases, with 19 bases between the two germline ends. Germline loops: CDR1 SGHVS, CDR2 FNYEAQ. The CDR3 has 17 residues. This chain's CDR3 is CASSKVSWGQGNQPQHF. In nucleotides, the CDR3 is TGTGCCAGCAGCAAGGTTTCATGGGGGCAAGGCAATCAGCCCCAGCATTTT.

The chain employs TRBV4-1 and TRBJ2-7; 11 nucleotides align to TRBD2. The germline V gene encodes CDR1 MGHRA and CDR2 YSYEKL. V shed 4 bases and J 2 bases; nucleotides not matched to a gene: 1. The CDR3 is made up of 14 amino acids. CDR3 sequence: CASSLGLAAYEQYF. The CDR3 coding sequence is TGCGCCAGCAGCCTGGGACTAGCGGCCTACGAGCAGTACTTC.